This T cell receptor beta chain stems from a study of control samples from healthy donors and cancer patients. This clone has just one count. With 1 base clipped from V and 5 bases from J, the junction kept 9 bases outside the gene matches. Germline-derived CDR1 and CDR2 are LGHDT and YNNKEL (reference sequence). The CDR3 is made up of 16 amino acids. Produced via immunoSEQ multiplex PCR; TCRdb's table is partial and in-frame only. The sample carries around 200,000 clones, roughly 91% recorded once. The sequencing sample was made of blood. The source is a woman in her 30s in good health. The V call is TRBV3-1 (or the pseudogene TRBV3-2), the J call TRBJ2-3; 7 positions match TRBD1. The CDR3 nucleotides read TGTGCCAGCAGCCAAGCTTCCCACCACAGGGGAGATACGCAGTATTTT. This translates into CASSQASHHRGDTQYF.